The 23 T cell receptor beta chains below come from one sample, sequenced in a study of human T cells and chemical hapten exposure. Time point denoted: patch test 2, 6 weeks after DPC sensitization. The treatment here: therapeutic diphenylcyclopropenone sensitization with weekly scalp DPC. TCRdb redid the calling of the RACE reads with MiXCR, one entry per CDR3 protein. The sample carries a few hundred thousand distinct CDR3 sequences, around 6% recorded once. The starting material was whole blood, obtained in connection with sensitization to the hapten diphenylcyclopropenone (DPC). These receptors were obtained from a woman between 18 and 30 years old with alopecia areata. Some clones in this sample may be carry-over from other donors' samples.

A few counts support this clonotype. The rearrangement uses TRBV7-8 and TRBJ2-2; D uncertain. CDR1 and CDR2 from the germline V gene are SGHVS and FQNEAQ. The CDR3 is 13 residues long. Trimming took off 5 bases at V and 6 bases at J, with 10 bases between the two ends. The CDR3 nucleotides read TGTGCCAGCAGCCTCCGCTTCTCCGGGGAGCTGTTTTTT. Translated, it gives CASSLRFSGELFF.

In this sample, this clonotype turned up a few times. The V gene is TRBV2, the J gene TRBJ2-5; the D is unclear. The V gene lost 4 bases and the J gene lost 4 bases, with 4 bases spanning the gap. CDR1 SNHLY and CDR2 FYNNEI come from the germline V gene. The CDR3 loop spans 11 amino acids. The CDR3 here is CASSVGETQYF. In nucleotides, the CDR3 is TGTGCCAGCAGTGTAGGAGAGACCCAGTACTTC.

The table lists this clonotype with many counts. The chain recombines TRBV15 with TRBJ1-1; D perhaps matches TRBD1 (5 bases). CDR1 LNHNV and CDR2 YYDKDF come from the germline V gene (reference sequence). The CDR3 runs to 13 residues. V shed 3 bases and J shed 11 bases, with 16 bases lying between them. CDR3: CATSRQGSRAAFF. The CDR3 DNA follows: TGTGCCACCAGCAGGCAGGGTTCTCGAGCGGCTTTCTTT.

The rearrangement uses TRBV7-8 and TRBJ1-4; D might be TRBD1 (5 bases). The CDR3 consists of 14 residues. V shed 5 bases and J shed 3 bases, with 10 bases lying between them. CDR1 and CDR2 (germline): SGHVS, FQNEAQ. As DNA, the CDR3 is TGTGCCAGCAGCCAACCGGGGGCTAATGAAAAACTGTTTTTT. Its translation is CASSQPGANEKLFF.

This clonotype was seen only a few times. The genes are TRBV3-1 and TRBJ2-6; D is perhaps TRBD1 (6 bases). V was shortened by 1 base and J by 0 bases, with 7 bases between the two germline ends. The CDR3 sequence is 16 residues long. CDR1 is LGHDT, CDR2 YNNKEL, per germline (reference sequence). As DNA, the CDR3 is TGTGCCAGCAGCCAAGGGGACACCTCTGGGGCCAACGTCCTGACTTTC. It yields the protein CASSQGDTSGANVLTF.

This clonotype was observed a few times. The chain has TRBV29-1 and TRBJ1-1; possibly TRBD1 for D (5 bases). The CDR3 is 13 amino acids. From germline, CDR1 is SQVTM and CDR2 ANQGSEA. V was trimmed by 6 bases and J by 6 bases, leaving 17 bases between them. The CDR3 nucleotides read TGCAGCGTCGCTGACCCCGGCAGGGCTGAAGCTTTCTTT. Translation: CSVADPGRAEAFF.

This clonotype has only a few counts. CDR3 region: CSARGIGVGEQYF. The CDR3 coding sequence is TGCAGTGCTAGAGGAATCGGGGTAGGCGAGCAGTACTTC. The chain employs TRBV20-1 and TRBJ2-7, with D maybe TRBD2 (5 bases). Looked up from germline, CDR1 is DFQATT and CDR2 is SNEGSKA (reference sequence). The length of the CDR3 is 13 residues. V shed 1 base and J shed 6 bases, with 13 bases lying between them.

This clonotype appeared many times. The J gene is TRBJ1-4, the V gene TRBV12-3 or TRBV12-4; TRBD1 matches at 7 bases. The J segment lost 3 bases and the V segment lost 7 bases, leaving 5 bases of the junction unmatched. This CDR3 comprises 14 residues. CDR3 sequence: CASNKGASNEKLFF. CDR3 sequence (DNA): TGTGCCAGCAACAAGGGGGCTTCTAATGAAAAACTGTTTTTT.

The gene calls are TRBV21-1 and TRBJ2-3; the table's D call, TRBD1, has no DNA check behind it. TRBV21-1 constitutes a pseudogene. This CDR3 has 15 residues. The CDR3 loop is CASSPDRGSTDTQYF. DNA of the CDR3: TGTGCCAGCAGTCCAGACAGGGGAAGCACAGATACGCAGTATTTT.

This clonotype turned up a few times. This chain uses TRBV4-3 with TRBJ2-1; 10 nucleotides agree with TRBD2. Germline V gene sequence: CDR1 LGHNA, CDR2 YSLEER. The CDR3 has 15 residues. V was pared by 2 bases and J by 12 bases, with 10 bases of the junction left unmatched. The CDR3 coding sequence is TGCGCCAGCAGCCAACTTAGCGGGGGGCGGCAAGGGCAGTTCTTC. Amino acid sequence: CASSQLSGGRQGQFF.

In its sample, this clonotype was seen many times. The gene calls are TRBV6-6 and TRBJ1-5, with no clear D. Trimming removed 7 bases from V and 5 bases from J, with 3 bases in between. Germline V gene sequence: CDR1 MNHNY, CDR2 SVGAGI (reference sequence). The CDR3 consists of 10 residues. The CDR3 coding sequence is TGTGCCAGCAATCATCAGCCCCAGCATTTT. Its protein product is CASNHQPQHF.

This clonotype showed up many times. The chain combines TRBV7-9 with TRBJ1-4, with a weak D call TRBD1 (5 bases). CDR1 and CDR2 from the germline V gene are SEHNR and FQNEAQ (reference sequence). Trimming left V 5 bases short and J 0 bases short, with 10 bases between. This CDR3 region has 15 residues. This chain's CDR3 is CASSVRQTTNEKLFF. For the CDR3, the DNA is TGTGCCAGCAGCGTCCGACAGACAACTAATGAAAAACTGTTTTTT.

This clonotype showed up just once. CDR3 in amino acids: CASSLSGRGEEQFF. DNA for the CDR3: TGTGCCAGCAGCTTAAGTGGGAGGGGAGAGGAGCAGTTCTTC. The chain couples TRBV7-3 to TRBJ2-1; TRBD2 aligns across 7 bases. The CDR3 consists of 14 residues. V shed 1 base, J shed 10 bases, and the junction held 7 bases outside the gene matches. From germline, CDR1 is SGHTA and CDR2 FQGTGA.

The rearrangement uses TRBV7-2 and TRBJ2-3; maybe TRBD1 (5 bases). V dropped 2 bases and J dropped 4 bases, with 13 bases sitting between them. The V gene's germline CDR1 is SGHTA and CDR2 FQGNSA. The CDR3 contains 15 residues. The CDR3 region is CASSLSLGVADTQYF. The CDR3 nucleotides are TGTGCCAGCAGCTTATCCCTAGGGGTCGCAGATACGCAGTATTTT.

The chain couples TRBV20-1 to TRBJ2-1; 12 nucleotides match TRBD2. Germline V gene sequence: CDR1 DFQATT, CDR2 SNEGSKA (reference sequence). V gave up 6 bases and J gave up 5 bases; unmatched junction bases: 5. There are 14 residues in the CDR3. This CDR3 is CSAKTSGGNNEQFF. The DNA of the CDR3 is TGCAGTGCCAAGACTAGCGGGGGTAACAATGAGCAGTTCTTC.

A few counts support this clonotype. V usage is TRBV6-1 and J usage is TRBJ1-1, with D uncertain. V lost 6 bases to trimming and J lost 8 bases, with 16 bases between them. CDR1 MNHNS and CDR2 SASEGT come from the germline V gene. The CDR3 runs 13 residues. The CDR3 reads CASSPLWADEAFF. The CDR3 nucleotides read TGTGCCAGCAGCCCCCTTTGGGCAGACGAAGCTTTCTTT.

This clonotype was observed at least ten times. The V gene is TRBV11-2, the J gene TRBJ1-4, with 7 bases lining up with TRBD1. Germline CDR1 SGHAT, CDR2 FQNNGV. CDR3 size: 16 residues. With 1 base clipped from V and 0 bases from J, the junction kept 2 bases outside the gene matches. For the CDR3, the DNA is TGTGCCAGCAGCTTAGGGGGACAGTCAACTAATGAAAAACTGTTTTTT. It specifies CASSLGGQSTNEKLFF.

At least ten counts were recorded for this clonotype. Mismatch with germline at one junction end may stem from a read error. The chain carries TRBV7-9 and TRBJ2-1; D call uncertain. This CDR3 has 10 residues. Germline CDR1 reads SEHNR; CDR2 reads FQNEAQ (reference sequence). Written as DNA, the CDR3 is TGTGCCAGCAGCCAAAACAACCCAAATTTC. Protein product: CASSQNNPNF.

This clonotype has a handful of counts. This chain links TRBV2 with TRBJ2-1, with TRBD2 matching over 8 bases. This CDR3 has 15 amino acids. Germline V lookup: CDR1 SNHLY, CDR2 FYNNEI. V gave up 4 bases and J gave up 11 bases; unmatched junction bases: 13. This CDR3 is CASSASGTSRIQQFF. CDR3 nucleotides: TGTGCCAGCAGTGCCTCCGGGACTAGTCGGATTCAGCAGTTCTTC.

CDR3 sequence (DNA): TGTGCCAGCAGTTACTCGAAAACCCAGGATTGGCAACTGTTTTTT. Residues: CASSYSKTQDWQLFF. The gene calls are TRBV6-2 or TRBV6-3 and TRBJ1-4; unclear D gene. From germline, CDR1 is MNHEY and CDR2 SVGEGT. The length of the CDR3 is 15 residues. Trimming stripped 0 bases from V and 12 bases from J, with 17 bases between.

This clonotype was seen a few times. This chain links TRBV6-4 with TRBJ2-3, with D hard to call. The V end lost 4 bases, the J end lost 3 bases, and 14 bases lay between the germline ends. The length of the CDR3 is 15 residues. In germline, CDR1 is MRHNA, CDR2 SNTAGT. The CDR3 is CASSVNGIQTDTQYF. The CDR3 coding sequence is TGTGCCAGCAGTGTAAATGGCATACAAACAGATACGCAGTATTTT.

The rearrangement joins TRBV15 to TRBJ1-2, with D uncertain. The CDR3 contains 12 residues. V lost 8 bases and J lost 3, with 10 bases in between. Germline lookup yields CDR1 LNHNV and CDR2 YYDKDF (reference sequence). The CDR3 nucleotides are TGTGCCACCTGGGATACCGACTATGGCTACACCTTC. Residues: CATWDTDYGYTF.

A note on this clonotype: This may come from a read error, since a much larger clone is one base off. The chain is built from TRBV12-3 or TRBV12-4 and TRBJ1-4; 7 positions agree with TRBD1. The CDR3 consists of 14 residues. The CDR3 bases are TGTACCAGCAGCCCAGGGGGAATTTTGGGAAAACTGTTTTTT. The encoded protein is CTSSPGGILGKLFF.